This is a list of T cell receptor beta chains from one sample in a study of cytomegalovirus exposure and HLA in healthy donors. Sequencing was performed with immunoSEQ multiplex PCR; in TCRdb, only in-frame clones are kept and a portion is missing. The sample yields about 140,000 clones, approximately 70% seen once. The material sequenced was PBMCs. The receptors were gathered from a young woman in good health and CMV-seronegative. CDR3s include the opening cysteine and the closing phenylalanine or tryptophan. Each record gives: CDR3 protein, CDR3 DNA, V gene, D gene, clone size, J gene. A D gene is named only where the DNA matches it firmly. The size entry is marked missing in some rows and otherwise reads once, few, many or a size class.

CDR3 protein: CSVEGMSGIVENEQFF
CDR3 DNA: TGCAGCGTTGAAGGTATGAGCGGGATAGTAGAGAATGAGCAGTTCTTC
V gene: TRBV29-1
D gene: TRBD2
clone size: few
J gene: TRBJ2-1

CDR3 protein: CAWGGQSVTDTQYF
CDR3 DNA: TGTGCCTGGGGGGGACAGTCGGTCACAGATACGCAGTATTTT
V gene: TRBV30
D gene: TRBD1
clone size: .
J gene: TRBJ2-3

CDR3 protein: CASSLSRISGGEYYGYTF
CDR3 DNA: TGTGCCAGCAGCTTAAGTCGGATTTCAGGGGGCGAATACTATGGCTACACCTTC
V gene: TRBV7-2
D gene: TRBD1
clone size: .
J gene: TRBJ1-2

CDR3 protein: CASSLAPGDGHNEQFF
CDR3 DNA: TGTGCCAGCAGCTTAGCGCCGGGAGACGGCCACAATGAGCAGTTCTTC
V gene: TRBV11-1
D gene: .
clone size: .
J gene: TRBJ2-1

CDR3 protein: CASRKTGTGQETQYF
CDR3 DNA: TGTGCCAGCAGAAAGACCGGGACAGGACAAGAGACCCAGTACTTC
V gene: TRBV6-1
D gene: TRBD1
clone size: .
J gene: TRBJ2-5

CDR3 protein: CASKPSRGECTF
CDR3 DNA: TGTGCCAGCAAACCATCACGGGGGGAGTGCACCTTC
V gene: TRBV6-5
D gene: .
clone size: once
J gene: TRBJ1-2

CDR3 protein: CASSRIAGEDEQFF
CDR3 DNA: TGCGCCAGCAGCCGAATAGCGGGAGAAGATGAGCAGTTCTTC
V gene: TRBV5-1
D gene: TRBD2
clone size: .
J gene: TRBJ2-1

CDR3 protein: CASRAGQDINYGYTF
CDR3 DNA: TGTGCCAGCAGGGCCGGCCAGGACATTAACTATGGCTACACCTTC
V gene: TRBV2
D gene: .
clone size: .
J gene: TRBJ1-2

CDR3 protein: CAISVHQGARNTEAFF
CDR3 DNA: TGTGCCATCAGTGTTCACCAGGGGGCGAGGAACACTGAAGCTTTCTTT
V gene: TRBV10-3
D gene: TRBD1
clone size: .
J gene: TRBJ1-1

CDR3 protein: CAWRQSGGGQPQHF
CDR3 DNA: TGTGCCTGGAGGCAATCGGGGGGGGGACAGCCCCAGCATTTT
V gene: TRBV30
D gene: .
clone size: .
J gene: TRBJ1-5

CDR3 protein: CASSETYSNQPQHF
CDR3 DNA: TGTGCCAGCAGTGAAACATATAGCAATCAGCCCCAGCATTTT
V gene: TRBV6-1
D gene: .
clone size: once
J gene: TRBJ1-5

CDR3 protein: CASSHLLRGQGMYEQYF
CDR3 DNA: TGCGCCAGCAGCCACCTCCTACGGGGACAGGGCATGTACGAGCAGTACTTC
V gene: TRBV4-1
D gene: TRBD1
clone size: .
J gene: TRBJ2-7

CDR3 protein: CASRTSGRARSSYEQYF
CDR3 DNA: TGTGCCAGCAGAACTAGCGGGAGGGCCCGGAGCTCCTACGAGCAGTACTTC
V gene: TRBV28
D gene: TRBD2
clone size: .
J gene: TRBJ2-7

CDR3 protein: CASSKLRTSGANTGELFF
CDR3 DNA: TGTGCCAGCAGCAAGCTAAGGACTAGCGGGGCGAACACCGGGGAGCTGTTTTTT
V gene: TRBV21-1
D gene: .
clone size: .
J gene: TRBJ2-2

CDR3 protein: CASSVSQGYLGYTF
CDR3 DNA: TGTGCCAGTAGTGTATCACAGGGGTATCTTGGCTACACCTTC
V gene: TRBV19
D gene: TRBD1
clone size: few
J gene: TRBJ1-2

CDR3 protein: CASSLTGYGGYTF
CDR3 DNA: TGTGCCAGCAGCCTGACAGGGTACGGTGGCTACACCTTC
V gene: TRBV7-9
D gene: TRBD1
clone size: .
J gene: TRBJ1-2

CDR3 protein: CASSQGGLGYNEQFF
CDR3 DNA: TGTGCCAGCAGCCAGGGGGGGCTCGGATACAATGAGCAGTTCTTC
V gene: TRBV4-2
D gene: .
clone size: .
J gene: TRBJ2-1

CDR3 protein: CASSPGASSYNEQFF
CDR3 DNA: TGCGCCAGCAGCCCCGGCGCTAGCTCCTACAATGAGCAGTTCTTC
V gene: TRBV5-1
D gene: .
clone size: .
J gene: TRBJ2-1

CDR3 protein: CASSRQGYSGNTIYF
CDR3 DNA: TGTGCCAGCAGTAGACAGGGTTACTCTGGAAACACCATATATTTT
V gene: TRBV2
D gene: TRBD1
clone size: .
J gene: TRBJ1-3

CDR3 protein: CASRFSGGPPDTQYF
CDR3 DNA: TGTGCCAGCAGATTCTCGGGAGGGCCACCAGATACGCAGTATTTT
V gene: TRBV5-6
D gene: TRBD2
clone size: few
J gene: TRBJ2-3

CDR3 protein: CASSVGSGGSYGYTF
CDR3 DNA: TGTGCCAGCAGCGTAGGATCAGGGGGATCCTATGGCTACACCTTC
V gene: TRBV9
D gene: TRBD1
clone size: .
J gene: TRBJ1-2

CDR3 protein: CASPLTGAKAGNTIYF
CDR3 DNA: TGTGCCAGCCCTTTAACAGGGGCAAAAGCTGGAAACACCATATATTTT
V gene: TRBV28
D gene: TRBD1
clone size: .
J gene: TRBJ1-3

CDR3 protein: CASSLAGTGGRAFF
CDR3 DNA: TGTGCCAGCAGCTTAGCCGGGACAGGGGGCAGGGCTTTCTTT
V gene: TRBV7-2
D gene: TRBD1
clone size: few
J gene: TRBJ1-1

CDR3 protein: CASSRLLAGGSQETQYF
CDR3 DNA: TGCGCCAGCAGCCGACTGCTAGCGGGGGGTTCCCAAGAGACCCAGTACTTC
V gene: TRBV4-1
D gene: TRBD2
clone size: .
J gene: TRBJ2-5

CDR3 protein: CASSPEGRGGEETQYF
CDR3 DNA: TGCGCCAGCAGCCCGGAGGGCCGCGGGGGGGAAGAGACCCAGTACTTC
V gene: TRBV5-1
D gene: TRBD2
clone size: .
J gene: TRBJ2-5

CDR3 protein: CASSRDRLAGGTSTDTQYF
CDR3 DNA: TGTGCCAGCAGTCGGGACAGGCTAGCGGGGGGTACTAGCACAGATACGCAGTATTTT
V gene: TRBV2
D gene: TRBD2
clone size: .
J gene: TRBJ2-3

CDR3 protein: CASSLGQGGGYTF
CDR3 DNA: TGCGCCAGCAGCTTAGGACAGGGAGGTGGCTACACCTTC
V gene: TRBV5-1
D gene: TRBD1
clone size: few
J gene: TRBJ1-2

CDR3 protein: CASAGDNSPLHF
CDR3 DNA: TGTGCCAGCGCGGGAGATAATTCACCCCTCCACTTT
V gene: TRBV4-2
D gene: .
clone size: .
J gene: TRBJ1-6

CDR3 protein: CASSLAGVGPDLNSPLHF
CDR3 DNA: TGTGCCAGCAGCTTAGCGGGTGTTGGGCCAGATTTGAATTCACCCCTCCACTTT
V gene: TRBV7-2
D gene: .
clone size: .
J gene: TRBJ1-6

CDR3 protein: CASSLLHGERGEKLFF
CDR3 DNA: TGTGCCAGCAGCTTGTTACACGGGGAGAGAGGTGAAAAACTGTTTTTT
V gene: TRBV7-6
D gene: .
clone size: .
J gene: TRBJ1-4

CDR3 protein: CASSLADWNQETQYF
CDR3 DNA: TGCGCCAGCAGCTTGGCGGACTGGAATCAAGAGACCCAGTACTTC
V gene: TRBV5-1
D gene: .
clone size: .
J gene: TRBJ2-5

CDR3 protein: CASSTYDRENTEAFF
CDR3 DNA: TGTGCCAGCAGCACCTACGACAGGGAGAACACTGAAGCTTTCTTT
V gene: TRBV21-1
D gene: .
clone size: .
J gene: TRBJ1-1

CDR3 protein: CASSSTGRSGNTEAFF
CDR3 DNA: TGTGCCAGCAGCTCAACAGGTCGGTCTGGTAACACTGAAGCTTTCTTT
V gene: TRBV7-6
D gene: .
clone size: .
J gene: TRBJ1-1

CDR3 protein: CASSGFRETLFVGEQYF
CDR3 DNA: TGTGCCAGCAGCGGCTTCCGGGAAACTCTTTTCGTTGGCGAGCAGTACTTC
V gene: TRBV28
D gene: .
clone size: .
J gene: TRBJ2-7

CDR3 protein: CASSPWTAMNTEAFF
CDR3 DNA: TGTGCCAGCAGTCCTTGGACAGCAATGAACACTGAAGCTTTCTTT
V gene: TRBV28
D gene: .
clone size: .
J gene: TRBJ1-1

CDR3 protein: CASSLGASSNEQFF
CDR3 DNA: TGTGCCAGCAGCTTAGGAGCCTCGTCCAATGAGCAGTTCTTC
V gene: TRBV11-3
D gene: .
clone size: .
J gene: TRBJ2-1

CDR3 protein: CASRIAGNPLETQYF
CDR3 DNA: TGTGCCAGCCGGATAGCGGGCAACCCCTTAGAGACCCAGTACTTC
V gene: TRBV6-1
D gene: TRBD2
clone size: .
J gene: TRBJ2-5

CDR3 protein: CASSLYRGESETQYF
CDR3 DNA: TGTGCCAGCAGCTTATACCGAGGAGAAAGCGAGACCCAGTACTTC
V gene: TRBV7-9
D gene: .
clone size: .
J gene: TRBJ2-5

CDR3 protein: CASSEYGAVNNSPLHF
CDR3 DNA: TGTGCCAGCAGTGAATATGGGGCGGTTAACAATTCACCCCTCCACTTT
V gene: TRBV25-1
D gene: .
clone size: .
J gene: TRBJ1-6

CDR3 protein: CASRLLDRGLGANEKLFF
CDR3 DNA: TGTGCCAGCAGACTCCTGGACAGGGGGCTCGGGGCTAATGAAAAACTGTTTTTT
V gene: TRBV2
D gene: TRBD1
clone size: .
J gene: TRBJ1-4

CDR3 protein: CASSFTYGTGNTIYF
CDR3 DNA: TGTGCCAGCAGTTTCACATACGGGACAGGAAACACCATATATTTT
V gene: TRBV28
D gene: .
clone size: .
J gene: TRBJ1-3

CDR3 protein: CASSLPGSGNTIYF
CDR3 DNA: TGCGCCAGCAGCTTGCCAGGCTCTGGAAACACCATATATTTT
V gene: TRBV5-1
D gene: .
clone size: .
J gene: TRBJ1-3

CDR3 protein: CASSLRASGTTGDTQYF
CDR3 DNA: TGTGCCAGCAGCCTAAGGGCTAGCGGGACCACGGGGGATACGCAGTATTTT
V gene: TRBV11-1
D gene: TRBD2
clone size: .
J gene: TRBJ2-3

CDR3 protein: CASSLGQGARYQETQYF
CDR3 DNA: TGTGCCAGCAGCTTAGGACAGGGGGCGCGGTACCAAGAGACCCAGTACTTC
V gene: TRBV13
D gene: TRBD1
clone size: .
J gene: TRBJ2-5

CDR3 protein: CASSQGGAGGWNEQFF
CDR3 DNA: TGTGCCAGCAGCCAAGGTGGAGCGGGAGGTTGGAATGAGCAGTTCTTC
V gene: TRBV4-2
D gene: TRBD2
clone size: .
J gene: TRBJ2-1

CDR3 protein: CASSLGDVTDTQYF
CDR3 DNA: TGCGCCAGCAGCTTAGGGGATGTCACAGATACGCAGTATTTT
V gene: TRBV5-1
D gene: .
clone size: once
J gene: TRBJ2-3

CDR3 protein: CASSEGQDASYEQYF
CDR3 DNA: TGTGCCAGCAGTGAGGGACAGGATGCGTCCTACGAGCAGTACTTC
V gene: TRBV28
D gene: TRBD1
clone size: .
J gene: TRBJ2-7

CDR3 protein: CSARGTSDSTDTQYF
CDR3 DNA: TGCAGCGCCCGAGGGACTAGCGATAGCACAGATACGCAGTATTTT
V gene: TRBV29-1
D gene: TRBD2
clone size: .
J gene: TRBJ2-3

CDR3 protein: CASSEALASGEETQYF
CDR3 DNA: TGTGCCAGCAGTGAAGCGCTCGCTAGCGGGGAAGAGACCCAGTACTTC
V gene: TRBV2
D gene: TRBD2
clone size: .
J gene: TRBJ2-5

CDR3 protein: CASSFTPTENYGYTF
CDR3 DNA: TGTGCCAGCAGCTTTACTCCCACAGAGAACTATGGCTACACCTTC
V gene: TRBV9
D gene: .
clone size: few
J gene: TRBJ1-2